The TCR beta chain under discussion was sequenced for a study of cytomegalovirus exposure and HLA in healthy donors listed by TCRdb under 2017. At the level of the whole study: In an earlier analysis of around 540 of the donors, around 300 Gb of sequence data and 95 million to 130 million unique TCR beta sequences from about 190 million T cells were reported. To decide whether each TCR beta V gene segment behaved as functional or pseudogenic, an earlier analysis of some 570 of the donors relied on high-throughput TCR beta sequencing. Among over 350 genotyped donors of the cohort, an average of around 240,000 unique TCR beta nucleotide sequences were sequenced per donor, roughly a sixth of them non-productive. In the later analysis, no new phenotypic data were used to find candidate immune exposures; instead, reliance was placed on TCR beta sequences and their occurrence across donors. All discovery cohort repertoires had been generated using a single sequencing platform. About five DR-DQ haplotypes were handled as single units for association and clustering, since linkage in the cohort was strong. Alongside the repertoire data, information on donor age, sex, ethnicity and CMV serostatus was compiled. In a later analysis, previously published TCR beta repertoires from 666 donors were re-analyzed and high-resolution HLA genotyping was added so that TCR occurrence patterns could be studied. The number of donors typed differed by locus, with about 620-630 for A, B, C, DRB1 and DQB1, roughly 520 for DQA1, 606 for DPA1, and 472 for DPB1. The study was designed to test whether signatures of past pathogen exposure could be identified by cataloging public T cell receptors. HLA typing included class I and class II loci at four-digit resolution. High-throughput TCR immunosequencing, statistical association of individual TCRs with disease status, and machine learning were combined to predict cytomegalovirus infection status. Of the approximately 400 genotyped donors, approximately 83% fell in the genetic ancestry cluster associated with self-reported Caucasian donors. The T cell repertoires of some 700 subjects were profiled by immunosequencing and related to cytomegalovirus serostatus. An early release covering more than 500 HLA-typed donors comprised about 310 gigabases of sequencing data and 85 million or so unique TCR sequences. A later genetic analysis used genome-wide SNP genotypes for about 65% of the 666 donors, treating that subset as a discovery cohort. Besides the first cohort of roughly 700 subjects, a separate validation cohort made up of over a hundred different subjects was used. What the work shows at the level of the full study, not this receptor alone: The study gave a list of about 160 TCR beta chains associated with cytomegalovirus. According to a later analysis, most CMV-associated TCR beta chains appeared to be HLA-restricted, and the HLA associations seemed to be driven largely by CMV exposure. A later analysis associated 15,000 or so TCR beta sequences with specific HLA alleles at a false discovery rate of 0.05. In a later analysis, several top co-occurrence clusters were reported to appear linked to parvovirus B19, influenza, CMV and Epstein-Barr virus. Some IMGT-functional V segments, including TRBV6-2 and TRBV6-3, could not be told apart with the 87-base-pair reads, so those segments were excluded. A further reported finding was that TCR beta sequences accurately predicted the HLA-A and HLA-B alleles for most subjects in the first cohort. Presence/absence analyses assumed roughly uniform sequencing depth across donors, an assumption that may not hold. In a later analysis, HLA-associated TCR beta chains were found to be more clonally expanded and to have lower generation probabilities than equally common non-associated chains. Strong co-occurrence of HLA alleles, especially DR and DQ, made assigning TCR associations to individual alleles difficult. In an earlier analysis of around 600 of the donors, most TCR beta V segments appeared in productive rearrangements about 90% or about 30% of the time, broadly matching IMGT annotations. Because some donors lacked HLA typing at each locus, the association tests relied only on the typed subset. In a later analysis, the rate of TCR association differed among HLA loci, with DRB1 alleles having the most associated TCRs and HLA-C alleles having the fewest. Linkage disequilibrium might explain the correlated functional status among segregating V segments, but an unknown experimental factor could not be ruled out. In this cohort, only TCR beta chains were sequenced, and detectable features were limited by the absence of alpha or paired-chain data. The sequencing pipeline was judged likely to have produced a cluster of highly shared sequence variants as a technical artifact. Compared with the approximately 700-donor mean, donors in an Asian-associated ancestry cluster had fewer N-insertions in productive TCRs, according to a later genetic analysis. It was suggested by the authors that the approach could potentially be generalized to other disease states and immunological phenotypes. Most TCR sequences were observed very rarely across donors, whereas some public TCRs were present in many individuals. The earlier analysis of 450 to 700 of the donors excluded approximately 15 rarely observed V segments, including chromosome 9 orphons, because counts were too low. In vitro tests confirmed that a few of the cytomegalovirus-associated TCR beta chains recognize cytomegalovirus antigens. The classifier was reported to diagnose cytomegalovirus status with high specificity and sensitivity in both the original and validation cohorts. CMV serostatus was the only immune exposure information available for the cohort. V-gene and J-gene trimming of TCR beta chains was associated with a missense DCLRE1C variant in a later genetic analysis, and the association was replicated in an independent cohort.

About this clone itself: The antigen it recognizes is unknown. No much larger clonotype is one base removed from it; base qualities were not supplied.

The cohort comprised fewer than 700 healthy bone marrow donors. At the time of sampling, every cohort member was nominally healthy, though immune exposures that went unrecorded were likely present. The donor tested CMV seronegative, placing the donor among the 350 or so seronegative members of the cohort. Every donor gave a peripheral blood sample, and the peripheral blood mononuclear cells from that sample were used for TCR beta sequencing. Genomic DNA extraction from the blood cell samples was performed with the Qiagen DNeasy Blood Extraction Kit. To prepare the library, the immunoSEQ multiplex PCR assay was applied. The multiplex PCR relied on a mix of 60 forward primers for TCR Vbeta segments and 13 reverse primers for TCR Jbeta segments. The CDR3 region of rearranged TCR beta genes was amplified from genomic DNA with a multiplex PCR assay. The amplified TCR beta libraries were sequenced on the Illumina HiSeq System as 87-base-pair reads. The authors processed their data as follows. A later analysis counted some 74 million unique TCR beta chains across the approximately 700 repertoires, and 9 million to 14 million of these chains were shared by at least two donors. A nearest-neighbor algorithm error-corrected the raw reads and collapsed the reads into unique sequences, merging closely related sequences to remove PCR and sequencing errors. CDR3 sequences were aligned to IMGT reference sequences to assign V, D and J gene segments. Each retained sequence needed at least a six-nucleotide match to both a V gene segment and a J gene segment. A rearrangement was called productive if the CDR3 had no stop codons and remained in frame with V and J, and every other rearrangement was called non-productive. CDR3 was defined according to IMGT convention as the region running from the second conserved V-encoded cysteine to the conserved J-encoded phenylalanine. Sequences without an unambiguous match to a single V gene segment were excluded from the earlier analysis of several hundred of the donors. In an earlier analysis of 450 to 700 of the donors, V segments were called functional above 56.7% productive rearrangements and were called segregating when the between-donor standard deviation exceeded 5%. A statistical classification framework was built to diagnose cytomegalovirus status from the catalog of TCR beta chain sequences. V and J gene assignment, in a later analysis, came from comparing TCR nucleotide sequences with IMGT/GENE-DB human TR gene sequences. A later analysis assigned CDR3 sequences and most-parsimonious VDJ recombination scenarios with the TCRdist pipeline. In a later analysis, each TCR beta chain was defined by its CDR3 amino acid sequence together with its V-gene family, and reads without a unique V-gene family were excluded. A later analysis removed roughly 590 highly shared, low-generation-probability nucleotide sequences to deal with suspected cross-contamination and a sequencing artifact. In a later analysis, a clonal expansion index was calculated for each public chain from normalized within-repertoire ranks of inferred template counts. In a later analysis, generation probabilities were computed using a VDJ recombination model fitted to out-of-frame rearrangements, and the results were checked against IGoR. A later analysis scored TCR-TCR, TCR-HLA and TCR-CMV co-occurrence with hypergeometric tests, applying a repertoire-size bias correction to TCR pairs. A later analysis estimated false discovery rates by permuting HLA or CMV assignments 20 times. In a later analysis, co-occurring TCRs were grouped using DBSCAN, and TCRdist sequence similarity was added for clustering within HLA-allele-positive subsets. Repertoires with fewer than 30,000 or more than 120,000 public chains were left out of co-occurrence clustering, as were about 5 repertoires with anomalous nucleotide sharing. Imported from immuneACCESS, the table was reduced by TCRdb to in-frame sequences with V and J called. These copies leave out some clones; in studies compared against another copy, an unresolved V gene accounts for under half, and the cause of the remainder is not known. D and trimming were read from the DNA, whereas the V and J calls and clone size are those reported in that table. This sample has 150,000 to 200,000 clones in its table, and approximately 82% of those were observed once. Roughly 5% of the sample belongs to the ten largest clones.

The CDR3 contains 15 residues, cysteine and phenylalanine counted. Kept here is only the CDR3 DNA, which spans 45 bases and is read in frame from base 1. Looking up the germline V gene yields CDR1 SGHAT and CDR2 FQNNGV. The germline ends are 14 bases apart after V is trimmed by 5 bases and J by 2 bases. Sequenced: PBMCs. The chain links TRBV11-2 with TRBJ2-3; the D gene is perhaps TRBD1, from 6 matching bases. This TCR was sampled from a male donor in good health and CMV-seronegative. The nucleotide sequence reads as follows: TGTGCCAGCAGCGAGATCGGACAGACCACAGATACGCAGTATTTT. Translated, this is CASSEIGQTTDTQYF.